The 24 T cell receptor beta chains below come from one sample, sequenced in a study of T-cell reconstitution after alpha-beta-depleted transplantation in children. During its preparation, the TCRbeta library received unique molecular identifiers. Each CDR3 protein gets one entry after TCRdb re-called the PCR reads with MiXCR. The sample includes under 250,000 distinct CDR3 sequences, roughly 25% of them seen just once. The sequences come from PBMCs, mostly from graft donor cells, collected 360 days after TCRalphabeta/CD19-depleted stem cell transplant. The receptors come from a female patient aged 2-10 years who had a stem cell transplant for congenital amegakaryocytic thrombocytopenia, so the T cells may come from the graft donor.

This clonotype was found a few times. V and J are TRBV9 and TRBJ2-7, with D maybe TRBD1 (5 bases). The germline V gene has CDR1 SGDLS and CDR2 YYNGEE. Trimming shortened V by 0 bases and J by 1 base, and 8 bases separated the two germline ends. This CDR3 has 14 residues. The CDR3 sequence: CASSVVAGSYEQYF. CDR3 coding DNA: TGTGCCAGCAGCGTAGTTGCAGGGTCCTACGAGCAGTACTTC.

This clonotype came up many times. CDR3 nucleotide sequence: TGTGCCACCAGCAGAGATCCCCCGGGACATTTGGGGGCCCCTCACGAGCAGTACTTC. Protein product: CATSRDPPGHLGAPHEQYF. The chain couples TRBV15 to TRBJ2-7, with D possibly being TRBD1 (6 bases). The CDR3 length is 19 residues. Germline V CDR1 and CDR2: LNHNV, YYDKDF (reference sequence). V lost 0 bases and J 5 bases, leaving 26 bases between the germline ends.

This clonotype was recorded a few times. V usage is TRBV7-6 and J usage is TRBJ1-5, with a tentative D call TRBD1 (6 bases). The CDR3 covers 14 residues. V lost 2 bases, J lost 6 bases, and 11 bases lay in between. Germline V gene sequence: CDR1 SGHVS, CDR2 FNYEAQ. The CDR3, as DNA: TGTGCCAGCAGCTTATATCAGGGGAGTCAGCCCCAGCATTTT. It specifies CASSLYQGSQPQHF.

For the CDR3, the DNA is TGTGCCACCAGCAGAGGCGAGCGGGACGAGCAGTACTTC. Translating it yields CATSRGERDEQYF. The gene calls are TRBV15 and TRBJ2-7; maybe TRBD2 (6 bases). Trimming took off 1 base at V and 5 bases at J, with 9 bases between the two ends. The germline gives CDR1 LNHNV, CDR2 YYDKDF (reference sequence). The CDR3 is made up of 13 amino acids.

This clonotype was found many times. The V and J genes are TRBV4-2 and TRBJ2-1, with TRBD1 matching over 9 bases. The CDR3 consists of 14 residues. V trimming: 3 bases; J trimming: 7 bases; junction bases outside the gene matches: 4. Germline V gene lookup returns CDR1 LGHNA and CDR2 YNFKEQ. CDR3 nucleotide sequence: TGTGCCAGCAGCCAGGGGACAGGGTCGAATGAGCAGTTCTTC. Protein: CASSQGTGSNEQFF.

The chain carries TRBV4-1 and TRBJ2-7, with 8 bases that match TRBD2. Losses at the gene ends were 0 bases for V and 3 bases for J; bases not matched to a gene: 13. Germline-derived CDR1 and CDR2 are MGHRA and YSYEKL. CDR3 size: 18 residues. The CDR3: CASSQEAIGTSFIYEQYF. CDR3 in DNA: TGCGCCAGCAGCCAAGAGGCGATTGGGACTAGTTTTATCTACGAGCAGTACTTC.

This clonotype showed up just a few times. The chain joins TRBV28 to TRBJ2-4; 14 bases map to TRBD2. J lost 15 bases, V lost 2 bases, and 6 bases had no gene match. This CDR3 is built from 14 residues. Germline-derived CDR1 and CDR2 are MDHEN and SYDVKM. CDR3 nucleotides: TGTGCCAGCAGTTTAGGGACTAGCGGGGGTTATAGGTACTTC. Its protein is CASSLGTSGGYRYF.

On this clonotype itself: Likely a read error: the CDR3 ends without its conserved phenylalanine or tryptophan. V is TRBV12-3 or TRBV12-4 and J is TRBJ2-5; 8 bases line up with TRBD2. The length of the CDR3 is 12 residues. The junction had 7 bases not matched to a gene; V was cut back by 6 bases and J by 10 bases. Written as DNA, the CDR3 is TGTGCCAGCAGCCCGGGACTAGTCGTCCAGTACTAC. Its protein is CASSPGLVVQYY.

This clonotype showed up just a few times. The chain couples TRBV20-1 to TRBJ1-1; TRBD1 matches 7 bases. The CDR3 is 15 residues long. V lost 4 bases to trimming and J lost 5 bases; unmatched junction nucleotides: 13. Germline CDR1 DFQATT, CDR2 SNEGSKA (reference sequence). The DNA of the CDR3 is TGCAGTGCTAACCCTTTACAGGGGAGAGAAACTGAAGCTTTCTTT. Translating gives CSANPLQGRETEAFF.

The chain combines TRBV2 with TRBJ2-2; maybe TRBD1 (5 bases). V was pared by 3 bases and J by 6 bases, with 11 bases between. The germline gives CDR1 SNHLY, CDR2 FYNNEI. The CDR3 contains 14 residues. The CDR3 spells CASSDGRVSGELFF. In DNA, the CDR3 is TGTGCCAGCAGTGATGGCAGGGTTTCCGGGGAGCTGTTTTTT.

This clonotype was detected only a few times. V gene TRBV6-2 or TRBV6-3 combines with J gene TRBJ2-1, with D possibly TRBD2 on 6 matching bases. V gave up 6 bases and J gave up 0 bases, with 12 bases separating them. The CDR3 runs 15 residues. From germline, CDR1 is MNHEY and CDR2 SVGEGT. CDR3 bases: TGTGCCAGCAGCTTAGCGGAAAACTCCTACAATGAGCAGTTCTTC. This codes for CASSLAENSYNEQFF.

With regard to this clonotype: Its ends do not fully match the called genes, so a read error is possible. This sequence joins TRBV20-1 and TRBJ2-3; 12 bases agree with TRBD2. The CDR3 covers 18 residues. The germline V gene encodes CDR1 DFQATT and CDR2 SNEGSKA (reference sequence). The CDR3 loop is CSAREGFGLAGGEDTQYF. Here the CDR3 DNA reads TGCAGTGCCAGAGAAGGTTTTGGTCTAGCGGGAGGGGAAGATACGCAGTATTTT.

V is TRBV20-1 and J is TRBJ2-5; TRBD2 might be the D (5 bases). CDR3 size: 18 residues. The germline CDR1 and CDR2 sequences are DFQATT and SNEGSKA (reference sequence). Trimming removed 0 bases at V and 3 bases at J, with 23 bases between. The CDR3 bases are TGCAGTGCTAGAGATCGTCGGGCTAGCCAGTATCTCAAAGAGACCCAGTACTTC. Translation gives CSARDRRASQYLKETQYF.

The chain has TRBV7-9 and TRBJ1-5; no reliable D call. Trimming pared 5 bases from V and 1 base from J, leaving 6 bases between. There are 13 residues in the CDR3. Per the germline V gene, CDR1 is SEHNR and CDR2 is FQNEAQ (reference sequence). The CDR3 DNA reads TGTGCCAGCAGCGCGGACAGCAATCAGCCCCAGCATTTT. As protein: CASSADSNQPQHF.

On this clonotype itself: A read error may produce the germline difference seen at one junction end. V is TRBV28 and J is TRBJ2-5; D ambiguous. Germline CDR1 reads MDHEN; CDR2 reads SYDVKM. The CDR3 is 14 amino acids. The CDR3 nucleotides read TGTGCCAGCAGTTTAGATGTAGGGCTGGAGATCCAGTACTTC. This encodes CASSLDVGLEIQYF.

The chain recombines TRBV5-1 with TRBJ1-2; unclear D gene. This CDR3 region has 12 residues. Germline CDR1 SGHRS, CDR2 YFSETQ. The V and J ends lost 4 bases and 7 bases respectively, with 11 bases between them. The CDR3 DNA reads TGCGCCAGCAGCACTCAGGATTCTGGCTACACCTTC. This translates into CASSTQDSGYTF.

The table lists this clonotype with a few counts. The genes are TRBV24-1 and TRBJ1-1, with TRBD1 identical over 7 bases. The germline V gene has CDR1 KGHDR and CDR2 SFDVKD. V trimming: 4 bases; J trimming: 1 base; junction bases outside the gene matches: 5. The CDR3 runs to 15 residues. CDR3 loop: CATSEGDSQNTEAFF. CDR3 sequence (DNA): TGTGCCACCAGTGAGGGGGACAGTCAGAACACTGAAGCTTTCTTT.

This clonotype was seen ten or more times. This sequence joins TRBV4-2 and TRBJ2-3; 13 bases align to TRBD2. Looked up from germline, CDR1 is LGHNA and CDR2 is YNFKEQ. The CDR3 runs 16 residues. Trimming cost V 4 bases and J 4 bases; bases outside gene matches: 5. CDR3 residues: CASSLRTSGSPDTQYF. In DNA, the CDR3 is TGTGCCAGCAGCCTCAGGACTAGCGGGAGCCCAGATACGCAGTATTTT.

The chain is built from TRBV20-1 and TRBJ2-4; the D gene is possibly TRBD2 (5 bases). Trimming took off 6 bases at V and 8 bases at J, with 17 bases between the two ends. CDR1 DFQATT and CDR2 SNEGSKA come from the germline V gene (reference sequence). The CDR3 consists of 13 residues. CDR3 sequence: CSAPNWLGDIQYF. In nucleotides, the CDR3 is TGCAGTGCCCCAAACTGGCTGGGAGACATTCAGTACTTC.

This clonotype was observed at least ten times. The chain couples TRBV29-1 to TRBJ2-7; 7 bases fit TRBD1. The CDR3 loop spans 14 amino acids. Per germline, CDR1 SQVTM and CDR2 ANQGSEA. V lost 5 bases, J lost 7 bases, and 14 bases stayed unmatched. The CDR3 nucleotides are TGCAGCGTTTACCCCGGGACAGCTTCGGAGGAGCAGTACTTC. It translates to CSVYPGTASEEQYF.

This rearrangement joins TRBV3-1 to TRBJ2-4; the match to TRBD2 covers 7 bases. Per germline, CDR1 LGHDT and CDR2 YNNKEL (reference sequence). The CDR3 covers 15 residues. J lost 3 bases, V lost 4 bases, and 6 bases had no gene match. CDR3 in DNA: TGTGCCAGCAGCCCAGGAAAGCGGGACAAAAACATTCAGTACTTC. Residues: CASSPGKRDKNIQYF.

The rearrangement uses TRBV20-1 and TRBJ2-3; D not resolved. The CDR3 sequence is 13 residues long. Trimming took 8 bases from V and 2 from J, leaving 14 bases between them. Germline CDR1 reads DFQATT; CDR2 reads SNEGSKA (reference sequence). The CDR3, as DNA: TGCAGTTTCCGAGGCGGTGCCACAGATACGCAGTATTTT. The encoded protein is CSFRGGATDTQYF.

This clonotype was observed a handful of times. The V and J genes are TRBV6-2 or TRBV6-3 and TRBJ2-7; 11 bases agree with TRBD2. This CDR3 spans 17 amino acids. The germline V gene has CDR1 MNHEY and CDR2 SVGEGT. V lost 2 bases, J lost 0 bases, and 6 bases stayed unmatched. This chain's CDR3 is CASSYPHLAGGSYEQYF. Written as DNA, the CDR3 is TGTGCCAGCAGTTACCCACATCTAGCGGGAGGCTCCTACGAGCAGTACTTC.

The genes are TRBV19 and TRBJ2-1; TRBD2 matches at 9 bases. CDR3 size: 13 residues. Germline loops: CDR1 LNHDA, CDR2 SQIVND (reference sequence). Trimming at V came to 7 bases and at J to 4 bases, leaving 2 bases not matched to a gene. The CDR3 coding sequence is TGTGCCAGTATGACTAGCGGATACAATGAGCAGTTCTTC. Translation gives CASMTSGYNEQFF.